This T cell receptor (beta chain) comes out of a study of blood T cell repertoires in COVID-19. For the study at large: Samples representing acute and convalescent COVID-19 were sourced from the United States, Italy and Spain.

Original analysis: It was from reference gene primer amplification that nucleated cell counts were estimated. TCRdb's table, derived via immunoSEQ multiplex PCR, lists solely in-frame clones and lacks some. Clonal size and the V and J genes are those of that table, whereas D and trimming came from the DNA. The sample consists of 95,000 to 110,000 clones, 82% of them appearing once. The CDR3 contains 18 residues. The germline gives CDR1 SGHRS, CDR2 YFSETQ. The V and J ends lost 3 bases and 1 base, in that order; junction bases with no gene match: 11. The genes are TRBV5-1 and TRBJ2-2, with 8 bases lining up with TRBD1. The receptor comes from a man aged 60 to 69 with acute or convalescent COVID-19. The specimen sequenced was peripheral blood. CDR3: CASSSGQERILNTGELFF. In DNA, the CDR3 is TGCGCCAGCAGCTCGGGACAGGAACGAATTTTGAACACCGGGGAGCTGTTTTTT.